These 29 T cell receptor beta chains were all obtained from the same sample, sequenced in a study of CD8 T cells in ankylosing spondylitis. TCRdb re-derived calls from the 5' RACE reads in MiXCR, one entry per CDR3 protein. The data contain about 250,000 distinct CDR3 sequences, roughly a quarter of them seen just once; the ten biggest clones take up 0.5% to 0.75%. The sequencing input was blood, either unsorted or a sorted T cell fraction (not recorded which). The origin of the receptors is a male donor with ankylosing spondylitis or in good health (not recorded which).

The rearrangement links TRBV11-2 to TRBJ1-1, with D possibly being TRBD1 (5 bases). Trimming removed 0 bases from V and 4 bases from J, with 9 bases in between. The CDR3 extends over 14 amino acids. Germline lookup yields CDR1 SGHAT and CDR2 FQNNGV. CDR3 amino acids: CASSLEGAGTEAFF. The CDR3 DNA reads as TGTGCCAGCAGCTTAGAAGGGGCGGGCACTGAAGCTTTCTTT.

V gene TRBV7-2 combines with J gene TRBJ2-3, with a tentative D call TRBD2 (5 bases). Trimming shortened V by 5 bases and J by 9 bases, and 21 bases separated the two germline ends. The CDR3 extends over 15 amino acids. CDR1 is SGHTA, CDR2 FQGNSA, per germline. The CDR3 DNA is TGTGCCAGCAGCCCACCGGGCGGGCCCTCTGGCACGCAGTATTTT. Its protein product is CASSPPGGPSGTQYF.

This clonotype was seen repeatedly, ten times or more. This chain joins TRBV7-9 and TRBJ1-5; D gene ambiguous. Germline V gene sequence: CDR1 SEHNR, CDR2 FQNEAQ (reference sequence). The CDR3 length is 15 residues. Trimming took off 5 bases at V and 0 bases at J, with 11 bases between the two ends. This chain's CDR3 is CASSPDGHSNQPQHF. In DNA form, the CDR3 reads TGTGCCAGCAGCCCCGACGGCCATAGCAATCAGCCCCAGCATTTT.

This clonotype has ten or more counts. The chain has TRBV19 and TRBJ1-6, with D unclear. The germline CDR1 and CDR2 sequences are LNHDA and SQIVND (reference sequence). This CDR3 region has 15 residues. With 5 bases removed from V and 7 bases from J, the gap between germline ends came to 15 bases. The CDR3: CASSSRPRGNSPLHF. The CDR3 DNA is TGTGCCAGTAGTTCGAGGCCTAGAGGGAATTCACCCCTCCACTTT.

A few counts support this clonotype. The CDR3 reads CSAEGGLAGEETQYF. The CDR3 DNA reads TGCAGTGCAGAAGGGGGGTTAGCGGGGGAAGAGACCCAGTACTTC. The chain employs TRBV20-1 and TRBJ2-5; 9 bases line up with TRBD2. CDR3 size: 15 residues. Looked up from germline, CDR1 is DFQATT and CDR2 is SNEGSKA (reference sequence). V dropped 6 bases and J dropped 3; count of bases not matched to a gene: 11.

Only a few counts were recorded for this clonotype. CDR3 sequence: CAWNRGTSYEQYF. The CDR3 nucleotides read TGTGCCTGGAATAGGGGGACATCATACGAGCAGTACTTC. The rearrangement links TRBV30 to TRBJ2-7; D may be TRBD1 (6 bases). The CDR3 has 13 residues. V was pared by 4 bases and J by 4 bases, with 14 bases between. CDR1 and CDR2 (germline): GTSNPN, SVGIG (reference sequence).

This clonotype was counted at least ten times. The DNA for the CDR3 is TGCAGTGCTACCCCGGGCGGGACTAGCGGGGACCAGTACTTC. Protein product: CSATPGGTSGDQYF. The chain couples TRBV20-1 to TRBJ2-4; 13 nucleotides agree with TRBD2. CDR3 size: 14 residues. Trimming removed 4 bases from V and 13 bases from J; junction bases left unmatched: 10. Germline CDR1 reads DFQATT; CDR2 reads SNEGSKA (reference sequence).

There are a few counts of this clonotype. A much larger clone sits a single nucleotide away, making a read error possible. The V gene is TRBV12-3 or TRBV12-4, the J gene TRBJ1-1; no reliable D call. The length of the CDR3 is 13 residues. V shed 2 bases and J shed 1 base, with 5 bases lying between them. In DNA form, the CDR3 reads TGTGCCAGCAGTTTATCAGAGAACACTGAAGCTTTCTTT. Its protein product is CASSLSENTEAFF.

V usage is TRBV7-3 and J usage is TRBJ2-1; no clear D gene. This CDR3 region has 14 residues. The ends were cut back, 5 bases at V and 10 bases at J, with 18 bases in the middle. Per germline, CDR1 SGHTA and CDR2 FQGTGA. The CDR3 region has the DNA TGTGCCAGCAGCCAAATCCCCCGCGGTCGAGAGCAGTTCTTC. Residues: CASSQIPRGREQFF.

The chain uses TRBV20-1 and TRBJ2-5; 9 bases line up with TRBD2. This CDR3 region has 17 residues. From germline, CDR1 is DFQATT and CDR2 SNEGSKA (reference sequence). V trimming: 3 bases; J trimming: 2 bases; junction bases outside the gene matches: 13. CDR3: CSASKRGVVSTQETQYF. Here the CDR3 DNA reads TGCAGTGCTAGTAAGCGGGGGGTCGTGTCCACACAAGAGACCCAGTACTTC.

This clonotype was recorded many times. V is TRBV5-5 and J is TRBJ1-4; 8 positions agree with TRBD1. The CDR3 has 15 amino acids. The germline CDR1 and CDR2 sequences are SGHKS and YYEKEE (reference sequence). V gave up 3 bases and J gave up 5 bases; unmatched junction bases: 6. The CDR3: CASSSERTGNEKLFF. The DNA of the CDR3 is TGTGCCAGCAGCTCGGAAAGGACAGGGAATGAAAAACTGTTTTTT. The full variable domain, completed using reference TRBV5-5 and TRBJ1-4, is DAGVTQSPTHLIKTRGQQVTLRCSPISGHKSVSWYQQVLGQGPQFIFQYYEKEERGRGNFPDRFSARQFPNYSSELNVNALLLGDSALYLCASSSERTGNEKLFFGSGTQLSVL.

This chain joins TRBV29-1 and TRBJ2-7; TRBD1 matches 7 bases. Germline lookup yields CDR1 SQVTM and CDR2 ANQGSEA. This CDR3 is built from 12 residues. The J segment lost 4 bases and the V segment lost 4 bases, leaving 4 bases of the junction unmatched. CDR3 region: CSVGDSPYEQYF. The CDR3 nucleotides are TGCAGCGTTGGGGACAGTCCGTACGAGCAGTACTTC.

The V and J genes are TRBV30 and TRBJ1-2; D gene unclear. The CDR3 has 12 amino acids. The V gene lost 1 base and the J gene lost 5 bases, with 8 bases spanning the gap. Germline V gene sequence: CDR1 GTSNPN, CDR2 SVGIG (reference sequence). This chain's CDR3 is CAWSAAAYGYTF. The DNA for the CDR3 is TGTGCCTGGAGTGCGGCAGCTTATGGCTACACCTTC. The whole variable domain, filled in from reference TRBV30 and TRBJ1-2, reads SQTIHQWPATLVQPVGSPLSLECTVEGTSNPNLYWYRQAAGRGLQLLFYSVGIGQISSEVPQNLSASRPQDRQFILSSKKLLLSDSGFYLCAWSAAAYGYTFGSGTRLTVV.

CDR3 coding DNA: TGTGCCAGCAGCTTAGCGACAGGCTGGGAGCAGTACTTC. Translation gives CASSLATGWEQYF. V gene TRBV7-2 combines with J gene TRBJ2-7, with D possibly being TRBD1 (6 bases). Germline V gene data show CDR1 as SGHTA and CDR2 as FQGNSA. The CDR3 covers 13 residues. Trimming cost V 0 bases and J 7 bases, with 10 bases left between them.

This rearrangement joins TRBV12-3 or TRBV12-4 to TRBJ2-7; 9 positions agree with TRBD1. Judging by the DNA end, TRBJ2-1 fits better; the J call may be wrong. The CDR3 is 14 amino acids. CDR3 loop: CASSQGQGSYEQFF. CDR3 sequence (DNA): TGTGCCAGCAGCCAGGGACAGGGATCCTACGAGCAGTTCTTC.

This chain connects TRBV20-1 to TRBJ2-1; D gene unclear. The V gene lost 4 bases and the J gene lost 4 bases, with 14 bases spanning the gap. The CDR3 loop spans 14 amino acids. Germline V gives CDR1 DFQATT, CDR2 SNEGSKA (reference sequence). CDR3 DNA sequence: TGCAGTGCTAATCTACACCTCACATACAATGAGCAGTTCTTC. It is translated as CSANLHLTYNEQFF.

This clonotype was counted ten times or more. V gene TRBV2 combines with J gene TRBJ2-2; tentatively, D is TRBD2 (6 bases). CDR1 and CDR2 (germline): SNHLY, FYNNEI. This CDR3 has 14 amino acids. V dropped 5 bases and J dropped 3 bases, with 10 bases sitting between them. The CDR3 reads CASSTTRDTGELFF. Written as DNA, the CDR3 is TGTGCCAGCAGTACGACTAGGGACACCGGGGAGCTGTTTTTT.

This clonotype was found many times. The V gene is TRBV20-1, the J gene TRBJ2-5, with 12 bases lining up with TRBD1. Looked up from germline, CDR1 is DFQATT and CDR2 is SNEGSKA (reference sequence). The CDR3 length is 16 residues. After removal of 5 bases from V and 3 bases from J, the junction contained 10 bases not matched to a gene. The CDR3 loop reads CSAGGQGASVKETQYF. The CDR3 DNA reads TGCAGTGCTGGGGGACAGGGGGCCTCAGTTAAAGAGACCCAGTACTTC.

The CDR3 spells CASSKGTSGATQYF. The CDR3, as DNA: TGTGCCAGCAGTAAAGGGACTAGTGGGGCTACGCAGTATTTT. This chain links TRBV28 with TRBJ2-3, with 8 bases that match TRBD2. CDR3 length: 14 residues. V lost 5 bases and J lost 8; bases outside the gene matches: 9. The V gene's germline CDR1 is MDHEN and CDR2 SYDVKM.

This clonotype has a handful of counts. The chain has TRBV20-1 and TRBJ2-7; no reliable D call. The CDR3 spans 14 residues. Germline CDR1 DFQATT, CDR2 SNEGSKA (reference sequence). The ends were cut back, 1 base at V and 4 bases at J, with 14 bases in the middle. This CDR3 is CSARVDTQAYEQYF. CDR3 nucleotides: TGCAGTGCTAGAGTAGACACCCAGGCTTACGAGCAGTACTTC.

The chain links TRBV5-1 to TRBJ2-2; D is unresolved. The CDR3 covers 13 residues. Germline V gene lookup returns CDR1 SGHRS and CDR2 YFSETQ. With 4 bases removed from V and 6 bases from J, the gap between germline ends came to 10 bases. In DNA form, the CDR3 reads TGCGCCAGCAGCCGTGTTGGTCCCGGGGAGCTGTTTTTT. It specifies CASSRVGPGELFF.

V is TRBV29-1 and J is TRBJ2-5, with D tentatively TRBD1 or TRBD2 (5 bases each). Germline-derived CDR1 and CDR2 are SQVTM and ANQGSEA. The CDR3 runs 13 residues. Trimming cost V 4 bases and J 1 base, with 10 bases left between them. This chain's CDR3 is CSVVRDPQETQYF. CDR3 sequence (DNA): TGCAGCGTTGTCCGGGACCCCCAAGAGACCCAGTACTTC. The complete variable domain, with remaining parts taken from reference TRBV29-1 and TRBJ2-5, reads SAVISQKPSRDICQRGTSLTIQCQVDSQVTMMFWYRQQPGQSLTLIATANQGSEATYESGFVIDKFPISRPNLTFSTLTVSNMSPEDSSIYLCSVVRDPQETQYFGPGTRLLVL.

This clonotype was picked up many times. The J gene is TRBJ1-6, the V gene TRBV28; no reliable D call. The length of the CDR3 is 14 residues. Trimming removed 11 bases from V and 0 bases from J, with 11 bases in between. Germline lookup yields CDR1 MDHEN and CDR2 SYDVKM. In DNA form, the CDR3 reads TGTGCCTCCCTCCCCAGCTCCTATAATTCACCCCTCCACTTT. Encoded protein: CASLPSSYNSPLHF.

This clonotype has at least ten counts. J is TRBJ2-2 and V is TRBV5-1; D is unresolved. The CDR3 sequence is 14 residues long. Trimming left V 0 bases short and J 6 bases short, with 9 bases between. Germline V CDR1 and CDR2: SGHRS, YFSETQ. Written as DNA, the CDR3 is TGCGCCAGCAGCTTGGCAATGACGGCCGGGGAGCTGTTTTTT. Protein: CASSLAMTAGELFF.

This clonotype was observed many times. The chain recombines TRBV12-3 or TRBV12-4 with TRBJ2-1; 9 positions agree with TRBD2. V dropped 3 bases and J dropped 3; count of bases not matched to a gene: 3. There are 15 residues in the CDR3. In DNA, the CDR3 is TGTGCCAGCAGTTTGAGCGGGGGGATCTACAATGAGCAGTTCTTC. Its translation is CASSLSGGIYNEQFF.

The chain employs TRBV7-3 and TRBJ2-1; D ambiguous. Germline CDR1 reads SGHTA; CDR2 reads FQGTGA. With 1 base removed from V and 7 bases from J, the gap between germline ends came to 20 bases. This CDR3 contains 17 residues. The CDR3: CASSLIWQICERNEQFF. CDR3 coding DNA: TGTGCCAGCAGCTTAATCTGGCAGATATGTGAGCGTAATGAGCAGTTCTTC.

Worth noting for this clonotype: Sequence at one end of the junction differs from germline and may be a read error. The V gene is TRBV20-1, the J gene TRBJ2-1, with D possibly being TRBD2 (5 bases). Germline values: CDR1 DFQATT, CDR2 SNEGSKA (reference sequence). CDR3 size: 15 residues. For the CDR3, the DNA is TGCTGTGCTAGAGGATCGGGAAACGCCTACAATGAGCAGTTCTTC. Protein product: CCARGSGNAYNEQFF.

A few counts support this clonotype. V usage is TRBV23-1 and J usage is TRBJ2-7, with D unclear. TRBV23-1 counts as an open reading frame of uncertain function. This CDR3 is 17 amino acids long. Deletions cut 4 bases from V and 2 bases from J, with 21 bases between. CDR3 nucleotides: TGCGCCAGCAGTCCCAGGTTTTTCCGACAAAGGGCCTACGAGCAGTACTTC. Protein product: CASSPRFFRQRAYEQYF.

This clonotype was picked up many times. The CDR3: CASSVTGVSNQPQHF. CDR3 coding DNA: TGTGCCAGCAGCGTGACAGGGGTTAGCAATCAGCCCCAGCATTTT. The rearrangement joins TRBV9 to TRBJ1-5; 8 positions match TRBD1. Looked up from germline, CDR1 is SGDLS and CDR2 is YYNGEE. The CDR3 loop spans 15 amino acids. After removal of 2 bases from V and 0 bases from J, the junction contained 1 base not matched to a gene.